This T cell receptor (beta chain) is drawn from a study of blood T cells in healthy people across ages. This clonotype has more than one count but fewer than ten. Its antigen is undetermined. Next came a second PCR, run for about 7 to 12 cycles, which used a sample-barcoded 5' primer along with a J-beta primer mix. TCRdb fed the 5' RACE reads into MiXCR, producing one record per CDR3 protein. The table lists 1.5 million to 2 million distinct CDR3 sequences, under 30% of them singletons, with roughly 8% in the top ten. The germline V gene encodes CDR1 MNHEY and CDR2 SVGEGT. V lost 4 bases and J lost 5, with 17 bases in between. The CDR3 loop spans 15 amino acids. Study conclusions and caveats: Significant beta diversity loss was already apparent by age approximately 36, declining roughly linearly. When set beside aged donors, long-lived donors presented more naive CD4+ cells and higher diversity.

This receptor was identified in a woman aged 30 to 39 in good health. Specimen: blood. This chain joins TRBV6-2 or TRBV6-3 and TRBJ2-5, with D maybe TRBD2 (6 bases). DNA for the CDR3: TGTGCCAGCAGTTCGAGGCGGGACCCTGTGGAGACCCAGTACTTC. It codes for CASSSRRDPVETQYF.